The T cell receptor (beta chain) under discussion was sequenced for a study of blood T cells in healthy people across ages. General observations from the study: Nothing was known about donor CMV status, and this possibly confounded expanded clonotype changes. Getting older went along with TCR beta diversity per million T cells dropping roughly linearly.

The trim removed 5 bases at V and 4 bases at J, leaving 8 bases unmatched. The CDR3 contains 15 residues. Germline V gene data show CDR1 as SGHTA and CDR2 as FQGNSA. Per sample, at least 5.5 micrograms of total RNA were extracted. This clonotype was counted only a few times. What it binds is unknown. Through a sample-barcoded 5' primer and a J-beta primer mix, a second PCR was run for about 7 to 12 cycles. TCRdb fed the 5' RACE reads into MiXCR, producing one record per CDR3 protein. The sample has some 1.7 million distinct CDR3 sequences; roughly 30% are singletons. The receptor comes from a woman aged 25-40 years in good health. The chain recombines TRBV7-2 with TRBJ2-7; 10 nucleotides line up with TRBD2. The sequenced sample was blood. The CDR3 is CASSTPSGGKYEQYF. The DNA of the CDR3 is TGTGCCAGCAGCACCCCTAGCGGGGGTAAGTACGAGCAGTACTTC.